Following are 6 T cell receptor beta chains from one sample sequenced in a study of blood T cells in healthy people across ages. A second PCR of about 6 to 12 cycles used a sample-barcoded 5' primer and a J-beta primer mix. TCRdb re-derived calls from the 5' RACE reads in MiXCR, one entry per CDR3 protein. The sample lists 1.5 million to 2 million distinct CDR3 sequences, 25% to 30% occurring once. Sequenced: blood. Receptors were obtained from a woman aged 25-40 years in good health.

This clonotype occurred a few times. The genes are TRBV7-6 and TRBJ2-6, with TRBD1 as a possible D gene (6 bases). The CDR3 has 16 residues. Germline V lookup: CDR1 SGHVS, CDR2 FNYEAQ. Between the trimmed V and J ends, which lost 5 bases and 2 bases, there was a span of 13 bases. The DNA of the CDR3 is TGTGCCAGCAGCGAACTAGGACAGACTGGGGCCAACGTCCTGACTTTC. Translation gives CASSELGQTGANVLTF.

A note on this clonotype: The germline gene is not matched at one end of the junction; a read error may be the cause. V and J are TRBV25-1 and TRBJ2-5, with unresolved D. This CDR3 comprises 14 residues. CDR1 and CDR2 (germline): MGHDK, SYGVNS. The CDR3, as DNA: TGTGCCAGCAGGGAATTAACTTCAAAAGAGACCCAGTACTTC. Its translation: CASRELTSKETQYF.

The chain joins TRBV18 to TRBJ2-1; the match to TRBD2 covers 8 bases. The V gene end was trimmed by 1 base and the J gene end by 3 bases; junction bases not matched to a gene: 2. The germline CDR1 and CDR2 sequences are KGHSH and LQKENI. This CDR3 comprises 15 residues. The CDR3 loop is CASSPLSGGYNEQFF. CDR3 sequence (DNA): TGTGCCAGCTCACCACTCAGCGGGGGCTACAATGAGCAGTTCTTC.

This chain connects TRBV7-9 to TRBJ2-1, with D perhaps TRBD2 (5 bases). The CDR3 runs 13 residues. Trimming cost V 2 bases and J 8 bases, with 10 bases left between them. Germline CDR1 reads SEHNR; CDR2 reads FQNEAQ (reference sequence). This CDR3 reads CASSLSSGHEQFF. The CDR3 coding sequence is TGTGCCAGCAGCTTAAGCAGCGGTCATGAGCAGTTCTTC.

This clonotype was counted at least ten times. The chain uses TRBV29-1 and TRBJ2-7; TRBD2 agrees at 11 bases. After removal of 4 bases from V and 3 bases from J, the junction contained 5 bases not matched to a gene. Germline CDR1 SQVTM, CDR2 ANQGSEA. The CDR3 covers 14 residues. Written as DNA, the CDR3 is TGCAGCGTTGTAAGACTAGCGGGGAACTACGAGCAGTACTTC. It translates to CSVVRLAGNYEQYF.

Points on this clonotype: A read error may account for a junction end that differs from germline. The chain combines TRBV7-9 with TRBJ2-3; 8 bases fit TRBD2. CDR3 length equals 15 residues. CDR1 is SEHNR and CDR2 is FQNEAQ in the germline V gene (reference sequence). CDR3 region: CASATSATSTDTQNF. CDR3 DNA sequence: TGTGCCAGCGCGACTAGCGCCACTAGCACAGATACGCAGAATTTT.